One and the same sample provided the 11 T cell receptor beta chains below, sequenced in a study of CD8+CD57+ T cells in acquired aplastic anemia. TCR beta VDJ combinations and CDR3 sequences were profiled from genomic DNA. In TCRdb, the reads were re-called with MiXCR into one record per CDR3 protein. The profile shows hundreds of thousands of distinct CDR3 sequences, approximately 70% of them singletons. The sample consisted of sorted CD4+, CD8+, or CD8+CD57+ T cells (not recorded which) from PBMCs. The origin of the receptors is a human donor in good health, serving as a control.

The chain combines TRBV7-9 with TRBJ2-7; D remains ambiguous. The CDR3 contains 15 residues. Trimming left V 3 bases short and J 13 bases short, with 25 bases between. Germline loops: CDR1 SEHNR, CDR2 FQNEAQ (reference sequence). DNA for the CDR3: TGTGCCAGCAGCTTCCCTGTCATACTCTCTGATGGCACATACTTC. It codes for CASSFPVILSDGTYF.

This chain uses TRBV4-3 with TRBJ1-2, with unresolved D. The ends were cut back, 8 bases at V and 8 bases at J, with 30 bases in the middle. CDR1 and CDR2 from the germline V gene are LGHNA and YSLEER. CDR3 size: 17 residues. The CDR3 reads CASAQFVPSTENLGYTF. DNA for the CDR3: TGCGCCAGCGCGCAGTTTGTTCCCTCGACCGAAAATCTGGGCTACACCTTC.

The CDR3 is CASSVEGVRGNTF. CDR3 coding DNA: TGTGCCAGCAGCGTAGAAGGGGTGAGAGGAAACACCTTC. The V and J genes are TRBV9 and TRBJ1-2, with D possibly matching TRBD1 (5 bases). This CDR3 spans 13 amino acids. V dropped 0 bases and J dropped 12 bases, with 15 bases sitting between them. In germline, CDR1 is SGDLS, CDR2 YYNGEE.

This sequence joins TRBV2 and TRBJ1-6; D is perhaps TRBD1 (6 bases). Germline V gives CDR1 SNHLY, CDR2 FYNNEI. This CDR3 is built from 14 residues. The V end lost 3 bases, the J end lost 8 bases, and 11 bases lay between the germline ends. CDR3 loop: CASSDIGQHSPLHF. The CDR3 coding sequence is TGTGCCAGCAGTGACATCGGACAGCATTCACCCCTCCACTTT.

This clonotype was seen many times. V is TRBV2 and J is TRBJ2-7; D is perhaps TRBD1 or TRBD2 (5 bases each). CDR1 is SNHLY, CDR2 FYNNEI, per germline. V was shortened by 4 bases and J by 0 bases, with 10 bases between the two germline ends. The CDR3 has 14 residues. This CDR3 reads CASSARGHSYEQYF. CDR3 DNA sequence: TGTGCCAGCAGTGCGAGGGGCCACTCCTACGAGCAGTACTTC.

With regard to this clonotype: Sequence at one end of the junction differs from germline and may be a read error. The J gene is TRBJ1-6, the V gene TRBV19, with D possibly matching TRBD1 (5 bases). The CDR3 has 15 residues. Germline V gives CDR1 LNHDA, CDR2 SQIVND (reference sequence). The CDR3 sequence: CASSTDSPYNSPLRF. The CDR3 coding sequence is TGTGCCAGTAGTACAGACAGCCCCTATAATTCGCCCCTCCGCTTT. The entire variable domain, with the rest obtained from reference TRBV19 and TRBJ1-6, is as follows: DGGITQSPKYLFRKEGQNVTLSCEQNLNHDAMYWYRQDPGQGLRLIYYSQIVNDFQKGDIAEGYSVSREKKESFPLTVTSAQKNPTAFYLCASSTDSPYNSPLRFGNGTRLTVT.

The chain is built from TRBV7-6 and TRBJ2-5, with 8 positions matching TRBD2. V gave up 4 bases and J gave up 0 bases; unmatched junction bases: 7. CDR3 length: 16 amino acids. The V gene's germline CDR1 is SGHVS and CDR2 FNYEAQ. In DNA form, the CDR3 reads TGTGCCAGCAGCTCGGCGGCTAGCGGGTACCAAGAGACCCAGTACTTC. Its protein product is CASSSAASGYQETQYF.

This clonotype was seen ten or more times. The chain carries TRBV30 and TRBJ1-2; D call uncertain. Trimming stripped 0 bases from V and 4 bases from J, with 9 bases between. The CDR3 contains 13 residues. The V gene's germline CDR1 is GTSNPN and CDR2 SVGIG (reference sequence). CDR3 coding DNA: TGTGCCTGGAGTGTCCCACAGATCTATGGCTACACCTTC. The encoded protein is CAWSVPQIYGYTF.

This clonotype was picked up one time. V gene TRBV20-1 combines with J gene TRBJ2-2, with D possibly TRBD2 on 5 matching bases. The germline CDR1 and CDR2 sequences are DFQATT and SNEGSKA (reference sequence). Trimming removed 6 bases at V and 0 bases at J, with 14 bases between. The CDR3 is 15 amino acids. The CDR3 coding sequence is TGCAGTGCGCCCGGCCGGCGGGCGAACACCGGGGAGCTGTTTTTT. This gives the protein CSAPGRRANTGELFF.

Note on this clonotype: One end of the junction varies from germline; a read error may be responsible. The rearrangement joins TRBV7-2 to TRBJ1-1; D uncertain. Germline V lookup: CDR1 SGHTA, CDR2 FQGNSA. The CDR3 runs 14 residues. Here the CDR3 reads CASSLDLFPGNTIF. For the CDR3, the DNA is TGTGCCAGCAGCTTAGACCTGTTCCCTGGAAACACCATATTT.

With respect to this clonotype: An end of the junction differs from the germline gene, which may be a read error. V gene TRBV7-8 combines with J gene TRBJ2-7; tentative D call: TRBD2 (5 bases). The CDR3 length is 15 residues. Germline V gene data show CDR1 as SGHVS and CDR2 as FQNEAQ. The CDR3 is CATSRGRHRSSDTYF. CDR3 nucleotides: TGTGCCACCAGCAGAGGGCGGCACAGATCGTCAGATACGTACTTC.